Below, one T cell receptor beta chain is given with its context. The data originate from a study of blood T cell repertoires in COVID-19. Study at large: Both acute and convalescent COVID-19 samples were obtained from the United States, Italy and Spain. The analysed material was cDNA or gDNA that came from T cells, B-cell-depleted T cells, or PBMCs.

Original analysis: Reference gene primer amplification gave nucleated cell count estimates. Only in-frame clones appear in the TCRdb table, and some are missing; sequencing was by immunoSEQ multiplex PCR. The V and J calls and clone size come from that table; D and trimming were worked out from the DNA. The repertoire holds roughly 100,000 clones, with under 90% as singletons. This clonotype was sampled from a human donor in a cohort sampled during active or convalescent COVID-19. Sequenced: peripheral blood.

The CDR3 spells CASSEGTGNYGYTF. DNA for the CDR3: TGTGCCAGCTCCGAGGGGACAGGGAACTATGGCTACACCTTC. V gene TRBV9 combines with J gene TRBJ1-2; the match to TRBD1 covers 9 bases. The trim removed 7 bases at V and 2 bases at J, leaving 6 bases unmatched. The germline gives CDR1 SGDLS, CDR2 YYNGEE. CDR3 length equals 14 residues.